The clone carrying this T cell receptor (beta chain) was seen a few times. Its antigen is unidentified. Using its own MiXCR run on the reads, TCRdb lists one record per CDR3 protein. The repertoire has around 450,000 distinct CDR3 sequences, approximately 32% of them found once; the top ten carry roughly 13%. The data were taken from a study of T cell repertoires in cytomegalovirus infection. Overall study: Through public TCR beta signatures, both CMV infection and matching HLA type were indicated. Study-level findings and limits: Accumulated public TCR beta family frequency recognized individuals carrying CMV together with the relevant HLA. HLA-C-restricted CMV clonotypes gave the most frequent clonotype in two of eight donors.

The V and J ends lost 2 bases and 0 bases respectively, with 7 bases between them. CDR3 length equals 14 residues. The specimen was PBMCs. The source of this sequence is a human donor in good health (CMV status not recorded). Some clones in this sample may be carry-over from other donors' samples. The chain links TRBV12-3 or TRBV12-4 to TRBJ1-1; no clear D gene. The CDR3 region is CASSLMGVNTEAFF. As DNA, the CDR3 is TGTGCCAGCAGTTTAATGGGAGTGAACACTGAAGCTTTCTTT.